These 13 T cell receptor beta chains share one sample of origin, sequenced in a study of blood T cells in healthy people across ages. A J-beta primer mix and a sample-barcoded 5' primer were used in a second PCR of roughly 7 to 12 cycles. A single record per CDR3 protein comes from TCRdb applying MiXCR to the 5' RACE reads. The profile shows under 2,000,000 distinct CDR3 sequences, around 48% of them singletons. Sequenced input: blood. The receptors stem from a woman in her forties in good health.

The chain combines TRBV20-1 with TRBJ2-1; 13 bases map to TRBD2. V lost 7 bases to trimming and J lost 2 bases; unmatched junction nucleotides: 8. The CDR3 extends over 16 amino acids. Germline-derived CDR1 and CDR2 are DFQATT and SNEGSKA (reference sequence). The CDR3 protein is CSGGLAGRRAYNEQFF. DNA of the CDR3: TGCAGTGGGGGACTAGCGGGGAGGAGGGCCTACAATGAGCAGTTCTTC.

This clonotype was detected a few times. The chain recombines TRBV2 with TRBJ2-5; D ambiguous. Germline V gene sequence: CDR1 SNHLY, CDR2 FYNNEI. CDR3 length equals 12 residues. V dropped 7 bases and J dropped 1 base, with 7 bases sitting between them. The CDR3 is CASIVFQETQYF. CDR3 bases: TGTGCCAGCATAGTCTTCCAAGAGACCCAGTACTTC.

Notes on this clonotype: This clone may be a read error of a much larger clone one base away. This chain connects TRBV6-5 to TRBJ1-2, with D possibly matching TRBD1 (5 bases). The germline CDR1 and CDR2 sequences are MNHEY and SVGAGI. There are 15 residues in the CDR3. V was shortened by 0 bases and J by 1 base, with 9 bases between the two germline ends. This CDR3 reads CASSYSGTLNYGYTF. The CDR3 DNA sequence: TGTGCCAGCAGTTACTCAGGGACGCTTAACTATGGCTACACCTTC.

This clonotype was seen a few times. The chain has TRBV6-5 and TRBJ2-3, with no clear D. This CDR3 region has 15 residues. V was trimmed by 5 bases and J by 1 base, leaving 13 bases between them. Germline CDR1 MNHEY, CDR2 SVGAGI. The CDR3 sequence: CASSPRGQGTDTQYF. The CDR3 DNA sequence: TGTGCCAGCAGTCCTCGTGGGCAGGGCACAGATACGCAGTATTTT.

The chain combines TRBV5-6 with TRBJ1-5; D gene ambiguous. Germline CDR1 is SGHDT and CDR2 is YYEEEE. The CDR3 is 13 amino acids. Trimming stripped 3 bases from V and 9 bases from J, with 13 bases between. The CDR3 here is CASSWSNARPQHF. CDR3 sequence (DNA): TGTGCCAGCAGCTGGTCAAATGCACGGCCCCAGCATTTT.

This clonotype came up many times. The rearrangement uses TRBV20-1 and TRBJ2-3, with D uncertain. V lost 7 bases and J lost 3, with 11 bases in between. The CDR3 length is 12 residues. Germline CDR1 reads DFQATT; CDR2 reads SNEGSKA (reference sequence). The CDR3 loop reads CSVGEITDTQYF. In nucleotides, the CDR3 is TGCAGTGTTGGGGAAATTACAGATACGCAGTATTTT.

In this sample, this clonotype turned up a few times. The CDR3 DNA sequence: TGCAGTGCCGTGGGACTCGGACCCTACGAGCAGTACTTC. As protein: CSAVGLGPYEQYF. The rearrangement uses TRBV20-1 and TRBJ2-7; a weak D match, TRBD2 (6 bases). The CDR3 is 13 amino acids. Germline assignment: CDR1 DFQATT and CDR2 SNEGSKA (reference sequence). Trimming removed 6 bases at V and 2 bases at J, with 14 bases between.

The rearrangement links TRBV15 to TRBJ1-1, with D unclear. Looked up from germline, CDR1 is LNHNV and CDR2 is YYDKDF (reference sequence). This CDR3 is built from 13 residues. Trimming cost V 2 bases and J 2 bases, with 6 bases left between them. The CDR3 region has the DNA TGTGCCACCAGCAGACGAGGAAACACTGAAGCTTTCTTT. The encoded protein is CATSRRGNTEAFF.

The gene calls are TRBV3-1 and TRBJ2-3; D gene ambiguous. The germline CDR1 and CDR2 sequences are LGHDT and YNNKEL (reference sequence). This CDR3 comprises 14 residues. V lost 7 bases, J lost 0 bases, and 11 bases lay in between. The CDR3 DNA is TGTGCCAGCATCGGCGAGCCTAGCACAGATACGCAGTATTTT. Amino acids: CASIGEPSTDTQYF.

This clonotype has more than one count but fewer than ten. This chain joins TRBV20-1 and TRBJ1-4; D gene unclear. Germline V gives CDR1 DFQATT, CDR2 SNEGSKA (reference sequence). CDR3 length: 15 residues. V lost 0 bases, J lost 8 bases, and 16 bases lay in between. The CDR3 DNA is TGCAGTGCTAGAGATAACGGGGATCCTTCAGAAAAACTGTTTTTT. It codes for CSARDNGDPSEKLFF.

The chain is built from TRBV7-2 and TRBJ1-4; D is uncertain. The germline V gene encodes CDR1 SGHTA and CDR2 FQGNSA. CDR3 length equals 15 residues. Trimming took 1 base from V and 7 from J, leaving 13 bases between them. In nucleotides, the CDR3 is TGTGCCAGCAGCTTAGTGAAGGGAAACATTGAAAAACTGTTTTTT. Its protein product is CASSLVKGNIEKLFF.

The chain carries TRBV20-1 and TRBJ1-6; 12 bases align to TRBD1. The CDR3 covers 20 residues. V was pared by 1 base and J by 5 bases, with 15 bases of the junction left unmatched. Germline assignment: CDR1 DFQATT and CDR2 SNEGSKA (reference sequence). CDR3 residues: CSARAFGTGGRLEDNSPLHF. DNA of the CDR3: TGCAGTGCTAGAGCCTTCGGGACAGGGGGCAGGCTAGAAGATAATTCACCCCTCCACTTT.

The sample holds a few counts of this clonotype. The chain links TRBV25-1 to TRBJ2-1, with D hard to call. Germline CDR1 is MGHDK and CDR2 is SYGVNS. There are 12 residues in the CDR3. V lost 1 base, J lost 7 bases, and 5 bases lay in between. CDR3 amino acids: CASSELRNEQFF. The CDR3 bases are TGTGCCAGCAGTGAATTAAGGAATGAGCAGTTCTTC.